These T cell receptor beta chains were read from a single sample in a study of T cell changes during pregnancy in multiple sclerosis. Only in-frame clones appear in the TCRdb table, and some are missing; sequencing was by immunoSEQ multiplex PCR. In the table there are 90,000 or so clones, 90% to 95% of which are singletons. Sequenced here: peripheral blood, sampled after pregnancy. These receptors all stem from a female donor in good health, enrolled as a control in a pregnancy study. CDR3s include the opening cysteine and the closing phenylalanine or tryptophan. Each record gives: CDR3 length, V gene, clone size, D gene, J gene, CDR3 DNA, CDR3 protein. D genes are given only for firm matches. Only part of the rows carry a size: once, few, many, or a class if the clone is expanded.

cdr3_length: 14; v_call: TRBV19; clone_size: -; d_call: -; j_call: TRBJ1-4; cdr3_nt: TGTGCCAGTAGTATAGGATGGGCGAATGAAAAACTGTTTTTT; cdr3_aa: CASSIGWANEKLFF
cdr3_length: 13; v_call: TRBV7-9; clone_size: -; d_call: -; j_call: TRBJ1-2; cdr3_nt: TGTGCCAGCAGCTTGGGAGCGAACTATGGCTACACCTTC; cdr3_aa: CASSLGANYGYTF
cdr3_length: 13; v_call: TRBV10-3; clone_size: -; d_call: TRBD2; j_call: TRBJ2-1; cdr3_nt: TGTGCCATCAGTAGACTAGCTTCCAATGAGCAGTTCTTC; cdr3_aa: CAISRLASNEQFF
cdr3_length: 14; v_call: TRBV5-1; clone_size: -; d_call: TRBD1; j_call: TRBJ2-5; cdr3_nt: TGCGCCAGCAGCTTGGACCCTGGGACAGGGGACCAGTACTTC; cdr3_aa: CASSLDPGTGDQYF
cdr3_length: 15; v_call: TRBV6-1; clone_size: -; d_call: -; j_call: TRBJ2-3; cdr3_nt: TGTGCCAGTCAATTAAGCGGATACCGCACAGATACGCAGTATTTT; cdr3_aa: CASQLSGYRTDTQYF
cdr3_length: 16; v_call: TRBV5-1; clone_size: once; d_call: TRBD2; j_call: TRBJ2-2; cdr3_nt: TGCGCCAGCAGCCTGGAAGGGACTAGCGGGCCCGGGGAGCTGTTTTTT; cdr3_aa: CASSLEGTSGPGELFF
cdr3_length: 15; v_call: TRBV7-9; clone_size: once; d_call: -; j_call: TRBJ2-7; cdr3_nt: TGTGCCAGCAGCTTAGTGCGGGGATTATTCTCCGAGCAGTACTTC; cdr3_aa: CASSLVRGLFSEQYF
cdr3_length: 12; v_call: TRBV5-6; clone_size: -; d_call: -; j_call: TRBJ2-1; cdr3_nt: TGTGCCAGCAGCTTGTCCAACAATGAGCAGTTCTTC; cdr3_aa: CASSLSNNEQFF
cdr3_length: 14; v_call: TRBV2; clone_size: -; d_call: -; j_call: TRBJ2-6; cdr3_nt: TGTGCCAGCAGTGACAACTCTGGGGCCAACGTCCTGACTTTC; cdr3_aa: CASSDNSGANVLTF
cdr3_length: 15; v_call: TRBV10-2; clone_size: few; d_call: TRBD1; j_call: TRBJ2-7; cdr3_nt: TGCGCCAGCAGGATACCGGGACAGGGACTCTACGAGCAGTACTTC; cdr3_aa: CASRIPGQGLYEQYF
cdr3_length: 16; v_call: TRBV5-1; clone_size: -; d_call: TRBD2; j_call: TRBJ2-3; cdr3_nt: TGCGCCAGCAGCTTGTTCGGGGGAGGGCGCACAGATACGCAGTATTTT; cdr3_aa: CASSLFGGGRTDTQYF
cdr3_length: 16; v_call: TRBV7-9; clone_size: -; d_call: -; j_call: TRBJ2-5; cdr3_nt: TGTGCCAGCAGCTCGGACGATTGGACAGTCCAAGAGACCCAGTACTTC; cdr3_aa: CASSSDDWTVQETQYF
cdr3_length: 17; v_call: TRBV7-9; clone_size: -; d_call: TRBD1; j_call: TRBJ2-2; cdr3_nt: TGTGCCAGCAGCTCGCCTACCGGGACAGGGGGCACCGGGGAGCTGTTTTTT; cdr3_aa: CASSSPTGTGGTGELFF
cdr3_length: 14; v_call: TRBV5-1; clone_size: -; d_call: -; j_call: TRBJ1-4; cdr3_nt: TGCGCCAGCAGCTTGTTGCCCAGGGATGAAAAACTGTTTTTT; cdr3_aa: CASSLLPRDEKLFF
cdr3_length: 11; v_call: TRBV11-2; clone_size: -; d_call: -; j_call: TRBJ2-7; cdr3_nt: TGTGCCAGCAGCCCGTCCGACGAGCAGTACTTC; cdr3_aa: CASSPSDEQYF
cdr3_length: 16; v_call: TRBV4-1; clone_size: once; d_call: TRBD1; j_call: TRBJ2-3; cdr3_nt: TGCGCCAGCAGTCCCCGAGCGGGACAGGGGACAGATACGCAGTATTTT; cdr3_aa: CASSPRAGQGTDTQYF
cdr3_length: 18; v_call: TRBV21-1; clone_size: -; d_call: -; j_call: TRBJ2-3; cdr3_nt: TGTGCCAGCAGCAAAACTGGACAGGGGGCCCCACTAAGGGATACGCAGTATTTT; cdr3_aa: CASSKTGQGAPLRDTQYF
cdr3_length: 13; v_call: TRBV27; clone_size: -; d_call: -; j_call: TRBJ2-7; cdr3_nt: TGTGCCAGCAGTTTATCGGGGTCAGGGGAGCAGTACTTC; cdr3_aa: CASSLSGSGEQYF
cdr3_length: 14; v_call: TRBV6-1; clone_size: -; d_call: -; j_call: TRBJ2-7; cdr3_nt: TGTGCCAGCGAAGACCGGAGCCTAGCCTACGAGCAGTACTTC; cdr3_aa: CASEDRSLAYEQYF
cdr3_length: 15; v_call: TRBV14; clone_size: -; d_call: -; j_call: TRBJ1-1; cdr3_nt: TGTGCCAGCAGCCCGAAAGTGGACAGCTTCACTGAAGCTTTCTTT; cdr3_aa: CASSPKVDSFTEAFF
cdr3_length: 17; v_call: TRBV2; clone_size: once; d_call: -; j_call: TRBJ1-2; cdr3_nt: TGTGCCAGCAGTGAGGAGTTCGGAGCCGGTATTAACTATGGCTACACCTTC; cdr3_aa: CASSEEFGAGINYGYTF
cdr3_length: 15; v_call: TRBV15; clone_size: -; d_call: TRBD2; j_call: TRBJ2-5; cdr3_nt: TGTGCCACCAGCAGAGATGGGACTAGGCAAGAGACCCAGTACTTC; cdr3_aa: CATSRDGTRQETQYF
cdr3_length: 15; v_call: TRBV19; clone_size: -; d_call: -; j_call: TRBJ1-1; cdr3_nt: TGTGCCACCGCACTATCGATGCGGCGTAACACTGAAGCTTTCTTT; cdr3_aa: CATALSMRRNTEAFF
cdr3_length: 16; v_call: TRBV7-6; clone_size: -; d_call: -; j_call: TRBJ2-1; cdr3_nt: TGTGCCAGCAGCAAACCCACCGGGACTTCGTACAATGAGCAGTTCTTC; cdr3_aa: CASSKPTGTSYNEQFF
cdr3_length: 14; v_call: TRBV18; clone_size: -; d_call: TRBD1; j_call: TRBJ2-7; cdr3_nt: TGTGCCAGCTCAGTCGGACAGGGGGGAATCGAGCAGTACTTC; cdr3_aa: CASSVGQGGIEQYF
cdr3_length: 17; v_call: TRBV9; clone_size: -; d_call: TRBD2; j_call: TRBJ2-1; cdr3_nt: TGTGCCAGCAGCGCAGCCACCGGGACTAGCGTCTACAATGAGCAGTTCTTC; cdr3_aa: CASSAATGTSVYNEQFF
cdr3_length: 16; v_call: TRBV27; clone_size: -; d_call: -; j_call: TRBJ2-7; cdr3_nt: TGTGCCAGCAGCCCTCCCGGGTCGGGTGCCTCCTACGAGCAGTACTTC; cdr3_aa: CASSPPGSGASYEQYF
cdr3_length: 14; v_call: TRBV5-4; clone_size: -; d_call: TRBD2; j_call: TRBJ2-7; cdr3_nt: TGTGCCAGCAGCTTCGTAGCGGGAATAGGCGAGCAGTACTTC; cdr3_aa: CASSFVAGIGEQYF
cdr3_length: 13; v_call: TRBV7-9; clone_size: once; d_call: -; j_call: TRBJ1-2; cdr3_nt: TGTGCCAGCAGCTTAGGGAGGAAACAAGGCTACACCTTC; cdr3_aa: CASSLGRKQGYTF